A single sample gave rise to the 13 T cell receptor beta chains below, sequenced in a study of control samples from healthy donors and cancer patients. Some clones are missing from TCRdb's copy, which holds only in-frame ones; the method was immunoSEQ multiplex PCR. The profile covers about 120,000 clones, with 91% appearing a single time and 7.8% taken by the ten largest. The sequencing input was blood. Receptors were obtained from a woman under 30 in good health.

This chain uses TRBV10-3 with TRBJ1-6, with a weak D call TRBD1 (6 bases). The CDR3 is made up of 18 amino acids. Germline V gene data show CDR1 as ENHRY and CDR2 as SYGVKD. Trimming took off 10 bases at V and 6 bases at J, with 28 bases between the two ends. CDR3 loop: CATSLDSLLRQANSPLHF. The CDR3, as DNA: TGTGCCACCTCCCTGGACAGCCTGCTCCGTCAGGCTAATTCACCCCTCCACTTT.

The V call is TRBV28, the J call TRBJ1-2, with TRBD1 matching over 7 bases. Losses at the gene ends were 2 bases for V and 4 bases for J; bases not matched to a gene: 10. The CDR3 is made up of 16 amino acids. Germline CDR1 is MDHEN and CDR2 is SYDVKM. CDR3 sequence reads: CASSLNSLGQSYGYTF. In nucleotides, the CDR3 is TGTGCCAGCAGTTTAAATTCGCTGGGACAGTCCTATGGCTACACCTTC.

The V and J genes are TRBV11-3 and TRBJ2-3, with D unresolved. Per germline, CDR1 SGHNT and CDR2 YENEEA. Between the trimmed V and J ends, which lost 0 bases and 1 base, there was a span of 8 bases. The CDR3 extends over 15 amino acids. CDR3 bases: TGTGCCAGCAGCTTAGATGGGTCCCGCACAGATACGCAGTATTTT. Its translation is CASSLDGSRTDTQYF.

The chain couples TRBV5-1 to TRBJ1-1, with D possibly matching TRBD1 (6 bases). CDR1 and CDR2 (germline): SGHRS, YFSETQ. The CDR3 spans 15 residues. V lost 0 bases and J lost 0, with 9 bases in between. CDR3 DNA sequence: TGCGCCAGCAGCTTGGTGGGGGCCATGAACACTGAAGCTTTCTTT. As protein: CASSLVGAMNTEAFF.

Worth noting for this clone: Other DNA sequences in this specimen translate into the identical CDR3. V is TRBV24-1 and J is TRBJ2-2, with D possibly TRBD1 on 6 matching bases. This CDR3 contains 14 residues. V shed 7 bases and J shed 2 bases, with 10 bases lying between them. Germline V lookup: CDR1 KGHDR, CDR2 SFDVKD. CDR3 in DNA: TGTGCCACCAGCAGGGGAGTAAACACCGGGGAGCTGTTTTTT. It encodes CATSRGVNTGELFF.

The V gene is TRBV5-8, the J gene TRBJ2-3, with TRBD2 identical over 7 bases. The germline CDR1 and CDR2 sequences are SGHTS and YDEGEE. The ends lost 5 bases at V and 8 bases at J; junction bases unmatched: 8. The CDR3 extends over 13 amino acids. The CDR3 loop reads CASRVTSRVTQYF. The CDR3 nucleotides read TGTGCCAGCAGGGTGACTAGCAGGGTTACGCAGTATTTT.

The chain joins TRBV30 to TRBJ1-6; TRBD1 is a possible D gene (6 bases). Per germline, CDR1 GTSNPN and CDR2 SVGIG (reference sequence). There are 15 residues in the CDR3. V was cut by 4 bases and J by 6 bases, with 16 bases left in between. CDR3 protein: CAWIGQGLGNSPLHF. The CDR3 coding sequence is TGTGCCTGGATAGGGCAGGGGTTGGGTAATTCACCCCTCCACTTT.

This clone was recorded a few times. This CDR3 reads CASSPPGGTEAFF. CDR3 DNA sequence: TGTGCCAGCAGCCCTCCGGGAGGCACTGAAGCTTTCTTT. V and J are TRBV7-3 and TRBJ1-1; D gene unclear. The germline V gene encodes CDR1 SGHTA and CDR2 FQGTGA. Deletions cut 5 bases from V and 4 bases from J, with 11 bases between. This CDR3 contains 13 residues.

In this sample, this clone turned up once. This chain connects TRBV27 to TRBJ2-7, with TRBD1 matching 12 bases. V shed 3 bases and J 2 bases; nucleotides not matched to a gene: 17. Per the germline V gene, CDR1 is MNHEY and CDR2 is SMNVEV (reference sequence). This CDR3 spans 20 amino acids. In nucleotides, the CDR3 is TGTGCCAGCAGTTTTTCCCCAATAGGGGTGGGACAGGGGGCTACCTACGAGCAGTACTTC. Its protein is CASSFSPIGVGQGATYEQYF.

V is TRBV28 and J is TRBJ2-2; D remains ambiguous. Germline V CDR1 and CDR2: MDHEN, SYDVKM. The length of the CDR3 is 15 residues. The V and J ends lost 2 bases and 6 bases respectively, with 13 bases between them. Here the CDR3 reads CASSLERPDPGELFF. The CDR3 bases are TGTGCCAGCAGTTTAGAGAGACCCGACCCCGGGGAGCTGTTTTTT.

The chain recombines TRBV27 with TRBJ2-7; no firm D call. Looked up from germline, CDR1 is MNHEY and CDR2 is SMNVEV (reference sequence). The length of the CDR3 is 16 residues. V was cut by 6 bases and J by 4 bases, with 22 bases left in between. CDR3 sequence (DNA): TGTGCCAGCAGCAAAAAAGGCGCTAGGGAAGGGTACGAGCAGTACTTC. The encoded protein is CASSKKGAREGYEQYF.

V is TRBV6-1 and J is TRBJ2-5, with D uncertain. The V end lost 3 bases, the J end lost 2 bases, and 7 bases lay between the germline ends. Germline values: CDR1 MNHNS, CDR2 SASEGT. CDR3 length: 13 residues. The CDR3, as DNA: TGTGCCAGCAGTGATTGGGGACAAGAGACCCAGTACTTC. Protein product: CASSDWGQETQYF.

The V gene is TRBV7-9, the J gene TRBJ2-7, with D perhaps given as TRBD1 or TRBD2 (5 bases each). CDR1 and CDR2 from the germline V gene are SEHNR and FQNEAQ (reference sequence). V was cut by 6 bases and J by 4 bases, with 13 bases left in between. The CDR3 loop spans 13 amino acids. CDR3 loop: CASSAPGGYEQYF. CDR3 bases: TGTGCCAGCAGTGCGCCTGGGGGATACGAGCAGTACTTC.